Presented here are 23 T cell receptor beta chains from one specimen sequenced in a study of molecular identifiers for immune sequencing clone quantification. TCRdb processed the PCR reads anew with MiXCR; each CDR3 protein has one entry. Among roughly 65,000 distinct CDR3 sequences listed, under 20% were seen once. The sample comprised naive CD8+ T cells from blood, with Jurkat cell RNA spiked in. Indicated subset: FACS-sorted CD8+CD4-CCR7+CD45RA+ naive T cells. The receptors come from a human donor in good health. Some libraries in this study had Jurkat cell RNA spiked in.

The table lists this clonotype with a few counts. The rearrangement uses TRBV27 and TRBJ1-2; D not resolved. This CDR3 is 13 amino acids long. The V gene lost 2 bases and the J gene lost 0 bases, with 4 bases spanning the gap. In germline, CDR1 is MNHEY, CDR2 SMNVEV (reference sequence). CDR3 bases: TGTGCCAGCAGTTTAGTAGCTAACTATGGCTACACCTTC. It yields the protein CASSLVANYGYTF.

The sample holds many counts of this clonotype. Here the CDR3 reads CASSLAPSNEQFF. The CDR3 DNA reads as TGTGCCAGCAGCTTAGCTCCCTCAAATGAGCAGTTCTTC. This sequence joins TRBV7-2 and TRBJ2-1; no clear D. The CDR3 runs 13 residues. The V end lost 0 bases, the J end lost 7 bases, and 7 bases lay between the germline ends. Germline V gene data show CDR1 as SGHTA and CDR2 as FQGNSA.

This clonotype was observed at least ten times. J is TRBJ1-1 and V is TRBV4-1, with D uncertain. Germline V gene sequence: CDR1 MGHRA, CDR2 YSYEKL. V lost 11 bases, J lost 0 bases, and 10 bases lay in between. The length of the CDR3 is 12 residues. CDR3 sequence (DNA): TGCGCCTCAGTGGGAATGAACACTGAAGCTTTCTTT. Translated, it gives CASVGMNTEAFF.

This clonotype was seen ten or more times. This chain links TRBV6-2 or TRBV6-3 with TRBJ1-5; 7 bases agree with TRBD1. The CDR3 is 13 amino acids. J lost 8 bases, V lost 5 bases, and 6 bases had no gene match. Germline assignment: CDR1 MNHEY and CDR2 SVGEGT. CDR3 in DNA: TGTGCCAGCAGTCGACAGGGCACGGAGCCCCAGCATTTT. Protein sequence: CASSRQGTEPQHF.

There are many counts of this clonotype. This chain connects TRBV12-3 or TRBV12-4 to TRBJ1-1; D uncertain. The CDR3 runs 15 residues. V lost 1 base, J lost 7 bases, and 16 bases lay in between. The CDR3, as DNA: TGTGCCAGCAGTTTAGGCCCGGGTGCGTGGGGTGAAGCTTTCTTT. Amino acid sequence: CASSLGPGAWGEAFF.

Note on this clonotype: A read error may explain this, as a much larger clone is one base away. The rearrangement joins TRBV29-1 to TRBJ2-1; D is perhaps TRBD2 (6 bases). This CDR3 is built from 15 residues. Germline CDR1 is SQVTM and CDR2 is ANQGSEA. The CDR3 is CSVLGRGTSCNEQFF. The CDR3 region has the DNA TGCAGCGTTTTGGGACGGGGGACCTCCTGCAATGAGCAGTTCTTC.

This chain links TRBV27 with TRBJ2-2; D is unclear. Germline CDR1 MNHEY, CDR2 SMNVEV (reference sequence). The CDR3 consists of 15 residues. V was shortened by 4 bases and J by 2 bases, with 11 bases between the two germline ends. As DNA, the CDR3 is TGTGCCAGCAGTTCCCTCGACATCAACACCGGGGAGCTGTTTTTT. Amino acid sequence: CASSSLDINTGELFF.

This clonotype was observed at least ten times. The J gene is TRBJ2-5, the V gene TRBV7-2, with TRBD2 matching over 10 bases. The CDR3 covers 15 residues. Losses at the gene ends were 5 bases for V and 5 bases for J; bases not matched to a gene: 8. From germline, CDR1 is SGHTA and CDR2 FQGNSA. Written as DNA, the CDR3 is TGTGCCAGCAGCGACAGCGGGAGGGCCGGGGAGACCCAGTACTTC. Its protein product is CASSDSGRAGETQYF.

This clonotype occurred many times. CDR3: CAWSGSGREGPDTQYF. The DNA for the CDR3 is TGTGCCTGGAGTGGATCGGGTCGGGAGGGCCCAGATACGCAGTATTTT. V gene TRBV30 combines with J gene TRBJ2-3; 8 bases map to TRBD2. The CDR3 contains 16 residues. CDR1 and CDR2 from the germline V gene are GTSNPN and SVGIG (reference sequence). The J segment lost 4 bases and the V segment lost 1 base, leaving 10 bases of the junction unmatched.

The chain carries TRBV4-1 and TRBJ2-7; tentative D call: TRBD2 (5 bases). The germline V and J ends were trimmed by 1 base and 6 bases, with 10 bases remaining between them. CDR1 is MGHRA and CDR2 is YSYEKL in the germline V gene. There are 13 residues in the CDR3. This chain's CDR3 is CASSQGGLAEQYF. CDR3 nucleotide sequence: TGCGCCAGCAGCCAAGGAGGGCTCGCCGAGCAGTACTTC.

The chain has TRBV7-8 and TRBJ2-7; the D is unclear. V lost 3 bases, J lost 7 bases, and 7 bases lay in between. The CDR3 sequence is 11 residues long. The germline V gene encodes CDR1 SGHVS and CDR2 FQNEAQ. CDR3 sequence reads: CASSFIGEQYF. For the CDR3, the DNA is TGTGCCAGCAGCTTTATAGGAGAGCAGTACTTC.

Points on this clonotype: Germline is not matched at one junction end, which may reflect a read error. The V and J genes are TRBV5-3 and TRBJ1-6; D remains unclear. TRBV5-3 is an ORF for which the function is uncertain. The CDR3 spans 11 residues. The DNA for the CDR3 is TGTGCCAGCAGCTTCGGATCACCCCTCCACTTT. Amino acid sequence: CASSFGSPLHF.

This clonotype was observed a handful of times. The chain employs TRBV20-1 and TRBJ2-1; 16 bases are shared with TRBD2. Germline V CDR1 and CDR2: DFQATT, SNEGSKA (reference sequence). V was clipped by 1 base and J by 0 bases; unmatched bases: 6. The CDR3 totals 19 residues. The CDR3 loop reads CSARGPGLAGGSSYNEQFF. The DNA of the CDR3 is TGCAGTGCTAGAGGACCGGGACTAGCGGGAGGGAGCTCCTACAATGAGCAGTTCTTC.

In its sample, this clonotype was seen many times. CDR3 loop: CASSIIPASETQYF. The DNA for the CDR3 is TGTGCCAGTAGTATTATCCCTGCCTCGGAGACCCAGTACTTC. This chain links TRBV19 with TRBJ2-5, with no clear D. Trimming took off 3 bases at V and 5 bases at J, with 13 bases between the two ends. Germline values: CDR1 LNHDA, CDR2 SQIVND (reference sequence). This CDR3 has 14 residues.

Of note for this clonotype: A much larger clone lies a single base off, so this may be a read error. CDR3 in amino acids: CSVTGQGAPYEQYF. Written as DNA, the CDR3 is TGCAGCGTTACCGGACAGGGAGCCCCCTACGAGCAGTACTTC. The chain joins TRBV29-1 to TRBJ2-7; TRBD1 matches at 8 bases. This CDR3 is 14 amino acids long. Germline CDR1 is SQVTM and CDR2 is ANQGSEA. J was trimmed by 2 bases and V by 5 bases; bases with no gene match: 8.

This clonotype occurred a few times. This chain connects TRBV7-9 to TRBJ2-7; 7 bases fit TRBD1. Germline values: CDR1 SEHNR, CDR2 FQNEAQ (reference sequence). With V trimmed by 5 bases and J by 3 bases, 16 bases remained unmatched. The CDR3 is 17 amino acids. The CDR3 here is CASSPSLPSTGRYEQYF. CDR3 sequence (DNA): TGTGCCAGCAGCCCTAGCCTCCCCTCGACAGGGCGCTACGAGCAGTACTTC. The full variable domain, with the rest looked up from reference TRBV7-9 and TRBJ2-7, is DTGVSQNPRHKITKRGQNVTFRCDPISEHNRLYWYRQTLGQGPEFLTYFQNEAQLEKSRLLSDRFSAERPKGSFSTLEIQRTEQGDSAMYLCASSPSLPSTGRYEQYFGPGTRLTVT.

This clonotype was counted a few times. The chain has TRBV19 and TRBJ2-7, with 10 bases that match TRBD2. The ends lost 3 bases at V and 0 bases at J; junction bases unmatched: 5. This CDR3 is 16 amino acids long. From germline, CDR1 is LNHDA and CDR2 SQIVND (reference sequence). The CDR3 here is CASSISGLAASYEQYF. CDR3 DNA sequence: TGTGCCAGTAGTATCTCAGGACTAGCGGCCTCCTACGAGCAGTACTTC.

This clonotype was seen a handful of times. This may be a read error: a much more frequent sequence differs by one nucleotide. CDR3 amino acids: CASRDYTEAFF. The CDR3 nucleotides read TGTGCCAGTAGGGACTACACTGAAGCTTTCTTT. This chain links TRBV19 with TRBJ1-1; D not resolved. Germline assignment: CDR1 LNHDA and CDR2 SQIVND (reference sequence). Deletions cut 6 bases from V and 3 bases from J, with 5 bases between. This CDR3 has 11 residues.

This clonotype was observed a single time. Sequence at one end of the junction differs from germline and may be a read error. The rearrangement links TRBV7-9 to TRBJ1-2; maybe TRBD1 (5 bases). CDR3 length: 16 residues. Per the germline V gene, CDR1 is SEHNR and CDR2 is FQNEAQ (reference sequence). The CDR3 is CASSRVSVGHNHGYTF. The CDR3 bases are TGTGCCAGCAGCCGCGTAAGCGTAGGACATAACCATGGCTACACCTTC. Looking up the rest from reference TRBV7-9 and TRBJ1-2 gives the full variable domain: DTGVSQNPRHKITKRGQNVTFRCDPISEHNRLYWYRQTLGQGPEFLTYFQNEAQLEKSRLLSDRFSAERPKGSFSTLEIQRTEQGDSAMYLCASSRVSVGHNHGYTFGSGTRLTVV.

This clonotype has at least ten counts. The chain joins TRBV20-1 to TRBJ2-2, with TRBD1 matching 7 bases. The CDR3 is made up of 16 amino acids. Germline V gene sequence: CDR1 DFQATT, CDR2 SNEGSKA (reference sequence). The junction had 11 bases not matched to a gene; V was cut back by 3 bases and J by 4 bases. CDR3 sequence: CSASGAQGVFTGELFF. As DNA, the CDR3 is TGCAGTGCTAGCGGTGCCCAGGGGGTGTTCACCGGGGAGCTGTTTTTT.

V gene TRBV7-8 combines with J gene TRBJ2-1, with D perhaps TRBD2 (6 bases). CDR1 is SGHVS and CDR2 is FQNEAQ in the germline V gene. The CDR3 totals 14 residues. The germline V and J ends were trimmed by 5 bases and 5 bases, with 13 bases remaining between them. This CDR3 reads CASSPPGLDNEQFF. The CDR3 DNA reads as TGTGCCAGCAGCCCCCCGGGACTCGACAATGAGCAGTTCTTC.

The chain recombines TRBV27 with TRBJ2-7; TRBD2 matches at 8 bases. Looked up from germline, CDR1 is MNHEY and CDR2 is SMNVEV (reference sequence). Unmatched junction bases numbered 8, after V lost 5 bases and J lost 2 bases. The length of the CDR3 is 15 residues. The CDR3 nucleotides are TGTGCCAGCAGTCCGTTCGGGGGGGGGACCTACGAGCAGTACTTC. It specifies CASSPFGGGTYEQYF.

This clonotype was seen at least ten times. This sequence joins TRBV27 and TRBJ2-3, with no clear D. CDR1 is MNHEY and CDR2 is SMNVEV in the germline V gene (reference sequence). This CDR3 is built from 16 residues. Trimming removed 2 bases from V and 0 bases from J, with 12 bases in between. CDR3 protein: CASSLLALASTDTQYF. In DNA, the CDR3 is TGTGCCAGCAGTTTACTCGCTTTAGCAAGCACAGATACGCAGTATTTT.